Described below is a single T cell receptor (beta chain) sequence and its context. Its specificity is unknown. The data belong to a study of cytomegalovirus exposure and HLA in healthy donors. On the study more broadly: Early released data comprised some 85 million unique TCRs from HLA-typed donors. Study-wide results and caveats: On later analysis, the bulk of CMV-associated TCR beta chains appeared to be HLA-restricted. TCR sequences were mostly rare, though some public TCRs occurred in many donors.

13 Jbeta primers and 60 Vbeta primers were used for the PCR. This table comes from immunoSEQ multiplex PCR, and its TCRdb copy is limited to in-frame clones, with some not included. Of around 90,000 clones in the sample, 80% were seen once. Sequencing input: PBMCs. This TCR was sampled from a man under 40 in good health and CMV-seronegative.

The CDR3 reads CASSFGAGGYNEQFF. DNA of the CDR3: TGCGCCAGCAGCTTCGGGGCGGGGGGCTACAATGAGCAGTTCTTC. The rearrangement joins TRBV5-1 to TRBJ2-1; TRBD2 matches 8 bases. This CDR3 has 15 residues. The germline gives CDR1 SGHRS, CDR2 YFSETQ. The V gene end was trimmed by 2 bases and the J gene end by 3 bases; junction bases not matched to a gene: 4.